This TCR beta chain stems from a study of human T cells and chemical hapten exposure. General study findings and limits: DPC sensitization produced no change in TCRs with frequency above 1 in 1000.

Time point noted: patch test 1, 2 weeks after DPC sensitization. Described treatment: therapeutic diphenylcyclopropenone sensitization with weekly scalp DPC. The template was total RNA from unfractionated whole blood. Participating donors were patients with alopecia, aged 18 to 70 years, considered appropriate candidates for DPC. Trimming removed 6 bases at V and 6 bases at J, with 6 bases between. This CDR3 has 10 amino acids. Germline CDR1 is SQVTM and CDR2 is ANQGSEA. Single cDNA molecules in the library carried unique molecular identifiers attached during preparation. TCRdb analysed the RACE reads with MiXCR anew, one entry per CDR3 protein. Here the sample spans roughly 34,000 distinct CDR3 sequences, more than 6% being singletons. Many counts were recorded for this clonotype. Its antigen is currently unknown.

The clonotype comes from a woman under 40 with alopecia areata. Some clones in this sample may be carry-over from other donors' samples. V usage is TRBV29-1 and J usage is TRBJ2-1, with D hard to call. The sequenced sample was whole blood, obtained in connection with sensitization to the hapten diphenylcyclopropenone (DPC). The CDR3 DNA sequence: TGCAGCGTCGGAAGCAATGAGCAGTTCTTC. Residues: CSVGSNEQFF.